Described below is a single T cell receptor beta chain sequence and its context. Antigen: not known. The PCR contained 60 Vbeta and 13 Jbeta primers. Assay: immunoSEQ multiplex PCR; the TCRdb copy retains only in-frame clones and omits some. The data hold just under 45,000 clones, with about half observed a single time. The sample belongs to a study of cytomegalovirus exposure and HLA in healthy donors. Study overall: There were roughly 80 million unique TCRs (from HLA-typed donors) in an early data release. Regarding the study as a whole: With further analysis later on, most CMV-associated TCR beta chains appeared HLA-restricted.

V shed 4 bases and J 8 bases; nucleotides not matched to a gene: 3. This CDR3 region has 14 residues. CDR1 is SGHRS and CDR2 is YFSETQ in the germline V gene. The sample was PBMCs. The sequence was collected from a man aged 55 to 69 in good health and CMV-seronegative. The chain links TRBV5-1 to TRBJ1-4, with 12 positions matching TRBD1. CDR3 amino acids: CASSGDRGHEKLFF. CDR3 sequence (DNA): TGCGCCAGCAGCGGGGACAGGGGGCACGAAAAACTGTTTTTT.